The clone carrying this TCR beta chain was observed once. As yet, its antigen is unknown. These data originate in a study of cytomegalovirus exposure and HLA in healthy donors. Study background: An earlier analysis found 100 million or so unique TCR beta sequences from approximately 200 million T cells. Findings of the study overall: Productive rates of about 90% or about 30% were seen for most TCR beta V segments in an earlier analysis. Within the data, a cluster of highly shared sequence variants was likely a sequencing artifact.

The PCR had 60 Vbeta and 13 Jbeta primers. TCRdb keeps only in-frame clones here, not all; method: immunoSEQ multiplex PCR. The sample has roughly 200,000 clones; approximately 86% are singletons. Germline lookup yields CDR1 SEHNR and CDR2 FQNEAQ (reference sequence). V was clipped by 5 bases and J by 3 bases; unmatched bases: 3. This CDR3 comprises 13 residues. The sequencing sample was made of PBMCs. This receptor was taken from a woman between 25 and 40 years old in good health and CMV-seronegative. The chain is built from TRBV7-9 and TRBJ2-5, with TRBD1 matching 7 bases. CDR3 sequence: CASSRGQKETQYF. Written as DNA, the CDR3 is TGTGCCAGCAGCAGGGGACAGAAAGAGACCCAGTACTTC. Combining the CDR3 with reference TRBV7-9 and TRBJ2-5 gives the whole variable domain DTGVSQNPRHKITKRGQNVTFRCDPISEHNRLYWYRQTLGQGPEFLTYFQNEAQLEKSRLLSDRFSAERPKGSFSTLEIQRTEQGDSAMYLCASSRGQKETQYFGPGTRLLVL.